This entry lists 21 T cell receptor beta chains sequenced from one sample in a study of glioma-infiltrating T cells after dendritic cell vaccination. The table came from immunoSEQ multiplex PCR; TCRdb's copy has only in-frame clones and leaves some out. The table records just under 85,000 clones, around nine tenths of them present only once. The sample consisted of blood, taken before dendritic cell vaccination. The receptors derive from a human donor with glioblastoma.

The chain recombines TRBV25-1 with TRBJ2-1, with 10 bases that match TRBD1. The V and J ends lost 3 bases and 8 bases, in that order; junction bases with no gene match: 4. Germline values: CDR1 MGHDK, CDR2 SYGVNS. The CDR3 spans 14 residues. The DNA for the CDR3 is TGTGCCAGCAGTGACCGGGACAGGGGCGATGAGCAGTTCTTC. This translates into CASSDRDRGDEQFF.

V gene TRBV12-5 combines with J gene TRBJ2-2; TRBD2 matches at 13 bases. Germline loops: CDR1 LGHNT, CDR2 FRNRAP. V trimming: 2 bases; J trimming: 3 bases; junction bases outside the gene matches: 12. The CDR3 is 20 amino acids. CDR3 protein: CASGLTLAGGLMYDTGELFF. For the CDR3, the DNA is TGTGCTAGTGGTTTGACACTAGCGGGGGGGCTGATGTATGACACCGGGGAGCTGTTTTTT.

The chain uses TRBV7-9 and TRBJ1-5, with 8 bases lining up with TRBD1. This CDR3 contains 14 residues. Trimming cost V 5 bases and J 2 bases; bases outside gene matches: 2. Per the germline V gene, CDR1 is SEHNR and CDR2 is FQNEAQ (reference sequence). As DNA, the CDR3 is TGTGCCAGCAGCGCGGACAGGGGCAATCAGCCCCAGCATTTT. Residues: CASSADRGNQPQHF.

This rearrangement joins TRBV7-8 to TRBJ2-4; 8 positions agree with TRBD1. The CDR3 has 15 residues. The germline gives CDR1 SGHVS, CDR2 FQNEAQ. V was clipped by 3 bases and J by 7 bases; unmatched bases: 8. CDR3 protein: CASSFPANRGNIQYF. The CDR3 DNA sequence: TGTGCCAGCAGCTTCCCGGCAAACAGGGGGAACATTCAGTACTTC.

The chain is built from TRBV11-2 and TRBJ2-3, with D uncertain. CDR1 is SGHAT, CDR2 FQNNGV, per germline. CDR3 length: 12 residues. Trimming left V 5 bases short and J 0 bases short, with 3 bases between. CDR3 in DNA: TGTGCCAGCAGCCCGAGCACAGATACGCAGTATTTT. It encodes CASSPSTDTQYF.

V usage is TRBV29-1 and J usage is TRBJ1-2; tentatively, D is TRBD1 (6 bases). CDR1 and CDR2 from the germline V gene are SQVTM and ANQGSEA. The V end lost 6 bases, the J end lost 5 bases, and 19 bases lay between the germline ends. This CDR3 region has 14 residues. CDR3 coding DNA: TGCAGCGTACTTTCAGATGGGGGCGGGTATGGCTACACCTTC. Its protein is CSVLSDGGGYGYTF. Looking up the rest from reference TRBV29-1 and TRBJ1-2 gives the full variable domain: SAVISQKPSRDICQRGTSLTIQCQVDSQVTMMFWYRQQPGQSLTLIATANQGSEATYESGFVIDKFPISRPNLTFSTLTVSNMSPEDSSIYLCSVLSDGGGYGYTFGSGTRLTVV.

The V call is TRBV5-1, the J call TRBJ1-2, with 10 bases identical to TRBD1. This CDR3 is built from 16 residues. Germline V gene data show CDR1 as SGHRS and CDR2 as YFSETQ. Trimming took 4 bases from V and 4 from J; bases not matched to a gene: 10. The CDR3 DNA follows: TGCGCCAGCAGCGTTCCCGGGACAGGGGCCTCCTATGGCTACACCTTC. The encoded protein is CASSVPGTGASYGYTF. Using reference TRBV5-1 and TRBJ1-2 for the parts outside the CDR3, the full variable domain is KAGVTQTPRYLIKTRGQQVTLSCSPISGHRSVSWYQQTPGQGLQFLFEYFSETQRNKGNFPGRFSGRQFSNSRSEMNVSTLELGDSALYLCASSVPGTGASYGYTFGSGTRLTVV.

The chain uses TRBV6-4 and TRBJ2-7, with 14 bases aligning to TRBD2. The CDR3 is made up of 14 amino acids. Germline trimming cut 2 bases from V and 6 bases from J; bases unmatched to any gene: 0. Looked up from germline, CDR1 is MRHNA and CDR2 is SNTAGT. The CDR3 loop is CASSDGTSGSEQYF. The CDR3 DNA is TGTGCCAGCAGTGACGGGACTAGCGGGAGCGAGCAGTACTTC.

This clone was seen just once. V gene TRBV21-1 combines with J gene TRBJ1-5; the D call TRBD1 from the table was never checked on the DNA. TRBV21-1 is annotated as a pseudogene. CDR3 length: 18 amino acids. The CDR3 reads CASSKVPGAHHSNQPQHF. The CDR3 DNA sequence: TGTGCCAGCAGCAAAGTCCCAGGCGCCCACCATAGCAATCAGCCCCAGCATTTT.

V gene TRBV27 combines with J gene TRBJ1-2; a weak D match, TRBD1 (6 bases). From germline, CDR1 is MNHEY and CDR2 SMNVEV (reference sequence). The CDR3 is 14 amino acids. V lost 5 bases and J 4 bases, leaving 14 bases between the germline ends. In DNA form, the CDR3 reads TGTGCCAGCAGTCGTGGACAGATGGCCTATGGCTACACCTTC. It translates to CASSRGQMAYGYTF.

This chain links TRBV29-1 with TRBJ2-1; D possibly corresponds to TRBD1 (5 bases). The CDR3 loop spans 11 amino acids. Germline V gene sequence: CDR1 SQVTM, CDR2 ANQGSEA. V dropped 6 bases and J dropped 9 bases, with 12 bases sitting between them. The CDR3 region is CSVGFQGEQFF. For the CDR3, the DNA is TGCAGCGTCGGATTTCAGGGTGAGCAGTTCTTC.

For the CDR3, the DNA is TGTGCCAGCAGCGTAGGTGGGGACAGGGGATCAACCCTCCACTTT. As protein: CASSVGGDRGSTLHF. This chain connects TRBV9 to TRBJ1-6, with 10 bases identical to TRBD1. The CDR3 contains 15 residues. Germline lookup yields CDR1 SGDLS and CDR2 YYNGEE. V shed 0 bases and J 14 bases; nucleotides not matched to a gene: 8.

This chain uses TRBV6-6 with TRBJ1-5; no definite D call. The CDR3 extends over 14 amino acids. Trimming shortened V by 2 bases and J by 0 bases, and 5 bases separated the two germline ends. The germline V gene has CDR1 MNHNY and CDR2 SVGAGI (reference sequence). CDR3 bases: TGTGCCAGCAGTTACCAGGATAGCAATCAGCCCCAGCATTTT. Protein product: CASSYQDSNQPQHF.

The rearrangement uses TRBV4-1 and TRBJ2-1, with unresolved D. The CDR3 length is 16 residues. Looked up from germline, CDR1 is MGHRA and CDR2 is YSYEKL. Trimming stripped 1 base from V and 0 bases from J, with 10 bases between. CDR3 in amino acids: CASSQVIKRSYNEQFF. The CDR3 DNA reads TGCGCCAGCAGCCAAGTCATCAAGCGCTCCTACAATGAGCAGTTCTTC.

This rearrangement joins TRBV2 to TRBJ2-1, with TRBD2 identical over 11 bases. The germline gives CDR1 SNHLY, CDR2 FYNNEI. CDR3 size: 13 residues. V gave up 7 bases and J gave up 9 bases; unmatched junction bases: 5. CDR3 coding DNA: TGTGCCAGCACTCTAGCGGGGGGAACTGAGCAGTTCTTC. Its translation is CASTLAGGTEQFF.

The J gene is TRBJ2-5, the V gene TRBV5-4; 14 bases match TRBD2. CDR1 and CDR2 from the germline V gene are SGHNT and YYREEE (reference sequence). V was clipped by 4 bases and J by 4 bases; unmatched bases: 3. There are 15 residues in the CDR3. CDR3 region: CASSEGLAGAETQYF. In DNA, the CDR3 is TGTGCCAGCAGCGAGGGACTAGCGGGAGCAGAGACCCAGTACTTC.

As regards this clone: The sample holds other DNA sequences that translate to the same CDR3. The chain joins TRBV2 to TRBJ1-6; D might be TRBD1 (5 bases). The germline gives CDR1 SNHLY, CDR2 FYNNEI. With 6 bases removed from V and 7 bases from J, the gap between germline ends came to 19 bases. The CDR3 length is 16 residues. CDR3: CASSVDRALTNSPLHF. In DNA, the CDR3 is TGTGCCAGCAGCGTAGACAGAGCTCTGACCAATTCACCCCTCCACTTT.

The chain employs TRBV12-5 and TRBJ1-5; D ambiguous. The CDR3 sequence is 12 residues long. Germline assignment: CDR1 LGHNT and CDR2 FRNRAP. V was clipped by 5 bases and J by 3 bases, with 5 bases between them. CDR3 region: CASGPNNQPQHF. The CDR3 coding sequence is TGTGCTAGTGGTCCAAACAATCAGCCCCAGCATTTT.

This sequence joins TRBV5-1 and TRBJ2-7; 9 bases align to TRBD1. Trimming cost V 4 bases and J 5 bases; bases outside gene matches: 7. Germline values: CDR1 SGHRS, CDR2 YFSETQ. This CDR3 is built from 14 residues. CDR3 nucleotide sequence: TGCGCCAGCAGCCTACCGACAGGGGGTAACGAGCAGTACTTC. Its translation is CASSLPTGGNEQYF.

The chain uses TRBV7-3 and TRBJ2-4, with 8 nucleotides matching TRBD2. Germline CDR1 and CDR2: SGHTA and FQGTGA. The CDR3 extends over 13 amino acids. Germline trimming cut 5 bases from V and 12 bases from J; bases unmatched to any gene: 9. The CDR3 bases are TGTGCCAGCAGCGATGGGACTAGTGGCGCTCAGTACTTC. Translating gives CASSDGTSGAQYF.

The chain employs TRBV4-1 and TRBJ2-2; 8 bases are a match to TRBD1. V was clipped by 2 bases and J by 4 bases; unmatched bases: 9. CDR1 and CDR2 from the germline V gene are MGHRA and YSYEKL. This CDR3 contains 17 residues. DNA for the CDR3: TGCGCCAGCAGCCAAACTTGGCAGGGGGCAGGCACCGGGGAGCTGTTTTTT. Encoded protein: CASSQTWQGAGTGELFF.